This TCR beta chain derives from a study of blood T cells in healthy people across ages. Across the whole study: About one barcoded TCR beta cDNA was captured per two T cells.

This clonotype showed up just once. What it binds is unknown. The junction departs from the called germline gene at one end, perhaps through a read error. CDR1 and CDR2 from the germline V gene are DFQATT and SNEGSKA (reference sequence). The CDR3 loop spans 12 amino acids. For the second PCR, which ran for roughly 7 to 11 cycles, a sample-barcoded 5' primer and a J-beta primer mix were used. Carrying 12 random nucleotides, a template-switch adaptor labeled each individual cDNA molecule. TCRdb independently ran MiXCR on the 5' RACE reads; one entry per CDR3 protein. The sample lists around 1.5 million distinct CDR3 sequences; 30% to 40% were seen once. Overall study findings and caveats: Long-lived donors carried more naive CD4+ cells and greater diversity than aged donors.

The source material was blood. V is TRBV20-1 and J is TRBJ1-2; tentatively, D is TRBD1 (6 bases). The origin of this receptor is a woman in her twenties or thirties in good health. The CDR3 DNA reads TGCAGTGCTAGTGCCAGGGGAGGTGGCCACACCTTC. Translated, it gives CSASARGGGHTF.